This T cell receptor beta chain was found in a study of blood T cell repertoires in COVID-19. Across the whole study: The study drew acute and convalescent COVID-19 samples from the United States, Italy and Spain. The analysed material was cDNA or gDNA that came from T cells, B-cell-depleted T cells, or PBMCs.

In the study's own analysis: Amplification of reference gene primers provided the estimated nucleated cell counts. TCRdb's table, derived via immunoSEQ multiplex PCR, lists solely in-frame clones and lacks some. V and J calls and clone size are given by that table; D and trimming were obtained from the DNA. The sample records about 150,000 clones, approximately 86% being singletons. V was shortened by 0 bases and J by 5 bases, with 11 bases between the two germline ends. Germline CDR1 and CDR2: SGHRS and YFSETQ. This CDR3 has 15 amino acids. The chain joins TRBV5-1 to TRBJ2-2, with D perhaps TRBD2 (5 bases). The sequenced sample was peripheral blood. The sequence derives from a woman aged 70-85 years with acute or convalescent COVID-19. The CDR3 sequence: CASSLEGLQTGELFF. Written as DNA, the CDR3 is TGCGCCAGCAGCTTGGAAGGACTCCAAACCGGGGAGCTGTTTTTT.